A single sample gave rise to the 18 T cell receptor beta chains below, sequenced in a study of lung T cells in sarcoidosis with Löfgren's syndrome. TCRdb fed the reads into MiXCR, producing one record per CDR3 protein. The table lists about 21,000 distinct CDR3 sequences, about 22% of them singletons, with over 4% in the top ten. The sample comprised CD4+ T cells from PBMCs. These TCRs come from a human donor with sarcoidosis (Löfgren's syndrome or another form), or a control subject (not recorded which).

This clonotype was recorded at least ten times. The rearrangement joins TRBV7-9 to TRBJ2-6; no reliable D call. Germline V lookup: CDR1 SEHNR, CDR2 FQNEAQ (reference sequence). There are 19 residues in the CDR3. V dropped 5 bases and J dropped 0 bases, with 20 bases sitting between them. The CDR3 coding sequence is TGTGCCAGCAGCCCTCCCGAACCACCTAGTGTCTCTGGGGCCAACGTCCTGACTTTC. Translation gives CASSPPEPPSVSGANVLTF.

With respect to this clonotype: This may come from a read error, since a much larger clone is one base off. The V gene is TRBV3-1, the J gene TRBJ2-1, with TRBD2 matching over 12 bases. Germline V CDR1 and CDR2: LGHDT, YNNKEL (reference sequence). The CDR3 covers 18 residues. CDR3 sequence (DNA): TGTGCCGGCAGCCAAGGACTAGCGGGATTGGGCTCCTACAATGAGCAGTTCTTC. Translating gives CAGSQGLAGLGSYNEQFF.

This clonotype is deemed medium-sized. V gene TRBV20-1 combines with J gene TRBJ2-7; D not resolved. CDR3 length equals 13 residues. V was clipped by 3 bases and J by 4 bases, with 13 bases between them. Germline CDR1 is DFQATT and CDR2 is SNEGSKA (reference sequence). CDR3 DNA sequence: TGCAGTGCTAGTAGCCCGACTGGGTACGAGCAGTACTTC. Translating it yields CSASSPTGYEQYF.

This clonotype has at least ten counts. The CDR3 reads CASSLAGTQYF. CDR3 DNA: TGTGCCAGCAGCTTAGCAGGGACCCAGTACTTC. This rearrangement joins TRBV11-2 to TRBJ2-5; D unclear. Germline V gives CDR1 SGHAT, CDR2 FQNNGV. The CDR3 is 11 residues long. V lost 1 base to trimming and J lost 7 bases, with 4 bases between them.

Judged by abundance, this clonotype is medium-sized. J is TRBJ2-3 and V is TRBV6-1; 8 bases are a match to TRBD2. This CDR3 has 14 amino acids. Per the germline V gene, CDR1 is MNHNS and CDR2 is SASEGT. After removal of 5 bases from V and 1 base from J, the junction contained 2 bases not matched to a gene. CDR3 in amino acids: CASSPGLGTDTQYF. CDR3 coding DNA: TGTGCCAGCAGTCCGGGACTAGGCACAGATACGCAGTATTTT.

The sample holds many counts of this clonotype. The chain employs TRBV2 and TRBJ2-3; D is undetermined. Trimming took 3 bases from V and 0 from J, leaving 4 bases between them. Germline V gives CDR1 SNHLY, CDR2 FYNNEI. This CDR3 is built from 13 residues. The CDR3 spells CASSEDSTDTQYF. CDR3 DNA sequence: TGTGCCAGCAGTGAGGATAGCACAGATACGCAGTATTTT.

This clonotype was counted ten times or more. The chain couples TRBV6-6 to TRBJ2-6, with 8 bases identical to TRBD1. J was trimmed by 4 bases and V by 2 bases; bases with no gene match: 7. Germline CDR1 reads MNHNY; CDR2 reads SVGAGI (reference sequence). This CDR3 has 17 amino acids. The CDR3 sequence: CASSYSGQGSGANVLTF. The CDR3 DNA is TGTGCCAGCAGTTACAGCGGACAGGGCTCCGGGGCCAACGTCCTGACTTTC.

As for this clonotype: A clone one base away is much larger, so this may be a read error. This chain uses TRBV7-2 with TRBJ2-5; no firm D call. CDR1 is SGHTA, CDR2 FQGNSA, per germline. Trimming pared 2 bases from V and 0 bases from J, leaving 13 bases between. This CDR3 contains 16 residues. The CDR3 reads CASSLRVYTYQETQYF. The CDR3 DNA follows: TGTGCCAGCAGCTTAAGGGTCTACACGTACCAAGAGACCCAGTACTTC.

The V and J genes are TRBV19 and TRBJ2-7; 7 bases align to TRBD1. V gave up 1 base and J gave up 9 bases; unmatched junction bases: 6. This CDR3 spans 13 amino acids. Germline loops: CDR1 LNHDA, CDR2 SQIVND (reference sequence). CDR3 sequence (DNA): TGTGCCAGTAGTATAGGACAGGGTGGCGGGCAGTACTTC. This translates into CASSIGQGGGQYF. The whole variable domain, remainder taken from reference TRBV19 and TRBJ2-7, is DGGITQSPKYLFRKEGQNVTLSCEQNLNHDAMYWYRQDPGQGLRLIYYSQIVNDFQKGDIAEGYSVSREKKESFPLTVTSAQKNPTAFYLCASSIGQGGGQYFGPGTRLTVT.

This clonotype has at least ten counts. The rearrangement joins TRBV15 to TRBJ2-7; weak D call: TRBD2 (6 bases). Trimming took 0 bases from V and 9 from J, leaving 18 bases between them. The CDR3 loop spans 15 amino acids. Looked up from germline, CDR1 is LNHNV and CDR2 is YYDKDF (reference sequence). The CDR3 reads CATSRDTGTGRGQYF. In DNA, the CDR3 is TGTGCCACCAGCAGAGATACCGGGACTGGCCGGGGGCAGTACTTC.

This clonotype has a count of ten or more. The V call is TRBV29-1, the J call TRBJ2-1, with 10 bases lining up with TRBD2. Germline CDR1 is SQVTM and CDR2 is ANQGSEA. Unmatched junction bases numbered 9, after V lost 3 bases and J lost 7 bases. The CDR3 has 15 residues. The CDR3 sequence: CSVDNLAGVGNEQFF. The CDR3 coding sequence is TGCAGCGTTGATAACCTAGCGGGAGTGGGGAATGAGCAGTTCTTC.

About this clonotype itself: The junction does not match germline at one end; this may be a read error. The V gene is TRBV24-1, the J gene TRBJ2-3, with 8 bases fitting TRBD2. The V gene's germline CDR1 is KGHDR and CDR2 SFDVKD. CDR3 length: 16 amino acids. CDR3 bases: TGTACCACCAGTGACCCCGCGGGGGGTGAGACAGATACGCAGTATTTT. Translated, it gives CTTSDPAGGETDTQYF.

This clonotype has ten or more counts. V and J are TRBV11-2 and TRBJ2-2; no firm D call. Trimming left V 3 bases short and J 0 bases short, with 8 bases between. Per the germline V gene, CDR1 is SGHAT and CDR2 is FQNNGV. The CDR3 is 15 residues long. The CDR3 loop is CASSFEMTNTGELFF. CDR3 sequence (DNA): TGTGCCAGCAGCTTCGAGATGACGAACACCGGGGAGCTGTTTTTT.

This clonotype showed up many times. The rearrangement joins TRBV12-3 or TRBV12-4 to TRBJ2-2; 7 bases fit TRBD2. The CDR3 consists of 16 residues. After removal of 2 bases from V and 0 bases from J, the junction contained 3 bases not matched to a gene. The CDR3 sequence: CASSLRAGANTGELFF. The CDR3 region has the DNA TGTGCCAGCAGTTTAAGGGCGGGAGCGAACACCGGGGAGCTGTTTTTT.

This clonotype ranks as medium-sized. The J gene is TRBJ1-1, the V gene TRBV7-9; D is unresolved. From germline, CDR1 is SEHNR and CDR2 FQNEAQ (reference sequence). The CDR3 totals 14 residues. The V and J ends lost 3 bases and 4 bases respectively, with 12 bases between them. The CDR3 protein is CASSFLDRPTEAFF. As DNA, the CDR3 is TGTGCCAGCAGCTTTCTTGATAGGCCCACTGAAGCTTTCTTT.

This clonotype is categorized as medium-sized. The chain joins TRBV6-1 to TRBJ2-2; a weak D match, TRBD1 (5 bases). V lost 5 bases to trimming and J lost 7 bases, with 20 bases between them. The CDR3 loop spans 16 amino acids. Germline loops: CDR1 MNHNS, CDR2 SASEGT. The CDR3 reads CASSLGGAAMGGELFF. CDR3 nucleotides: TGTGCCAGCAGTCTCGGTGGGGCAGCGATGGGCGGGGAGCTGTTTTTT.

As regards this clonotype: This may arise from a read error, as a much more abundant clone is one base away. The V call is TRBV29-1, the J call TRBJ1-1; D remains unclear. Trimming shortened V by 1 base and J by 3 bases, and 15 bases separated the two germline ends. This CDR3 is 15 amino acids long. Germline lookup yields CDR1 SQVTM and CDR2 ANQGSEA. Written as DNA, the CDR3 is TGCAGCGTTGAAGTGAGGGCCCCGGACTACACTGAAGCTTTCTTT. Translated, it gives CSVEVRAPDYTEAFF.

This clonotype was counted at least ten times. This chain joins TRBV19 and TRBJ2-5; 7 bases match TRBD2. The CDR3 spans 15 residues. Trimming cost V 5 bases and J 4 bases; bases outside gene matches: 10. CDR1 is LNHDA and CDR2 is SQIVND in the germline V gene (reference sequence). The CDR3 DNA reads as TGTGCCAGTAGTCCGTCGGGGGGACGGCGAGAGACCCAGTACTTC. Its translation: CASSPSGGRRETQYF.